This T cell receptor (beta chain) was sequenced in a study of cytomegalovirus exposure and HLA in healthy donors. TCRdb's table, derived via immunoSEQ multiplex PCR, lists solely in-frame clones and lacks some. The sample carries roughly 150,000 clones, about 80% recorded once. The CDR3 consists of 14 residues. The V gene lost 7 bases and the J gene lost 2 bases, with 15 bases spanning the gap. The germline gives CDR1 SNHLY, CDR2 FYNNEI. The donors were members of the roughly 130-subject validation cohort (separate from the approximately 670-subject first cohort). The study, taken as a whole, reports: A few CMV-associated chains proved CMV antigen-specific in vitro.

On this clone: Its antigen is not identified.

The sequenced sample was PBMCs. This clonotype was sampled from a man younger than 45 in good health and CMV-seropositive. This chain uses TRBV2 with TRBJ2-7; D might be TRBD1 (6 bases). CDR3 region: CASTKQGAPYEQYF. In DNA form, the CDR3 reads TGTGCCAGCACCAAACAGGGAGCTCCCTACGAGCAGTACTTC.